This passage covers 14 T cell receptor beta chains from one sample sequenced in a study of CD8+ T cells in alopecia areata. cDNA prepared by RNA extraction and subsequent reverse transcription served as the template for sequencing. TCRdb's copy holds only in-frame clones and misses some; the assay was immunoSEQ multiplex PCR. The data hold fewer than 150,000 clones, with around 64% observed a single time. Sequencing was performed on CD4+ T cells sorted from blood. The receptor set was obtained from a human donor in good health.

In its sample, this clone was seen a few times. The chain links TRBV19 to TRBJ2-6, with unresolved D. This CDR3 has 15 residues. Deletions cut 5 bases from V and 3 bases from J, with 11 bases between. The germline V gene encodes CDR1 LNHDA and CDR2 SQIVND (reference sequence). CDR3 sequence (DNA): TGTGCCAGTAGTTCCCTGCTAGGTGGGGCCAACGTCCTGACTTTC. Protein product: CASSSLLGGANVLTF.

The chain links TRBV15 to TRBJ2-5; D is unclear. V was pared by 1 base and J by 7 bases, with 7 bases between. CDR3 length equals 12 residues. CDR1 LNHNV and CDR2 YYDKDF come from the germline V gene (reference sequence). The CDR3 DNA follows: TGTGCCACCAGCAGAGGATTGGGGACCCAGTACTTC. Translated: CATSRGLGTQYF.

This rearrangement joins TRBV4-1 to TRBJ2-7; 12 nucleotides align to TRBD1. The J segment lost 6 bases and the V segment lost 3 bases, leaving 6 bases of the junction unmatched. Germline V lookup: CDR1 MGHRA, CDR2 YSYEKL. The CDR3 spans 15 residues. CDR3 loop: CASSQPRDRGLEQYF. For the CDR3, the DNA is TGCGCCAGCAGCCAGCCCCGGGACAGGGGGCTCGAGCAGTACTTC.

Worth noting for this clone: Other nucleotide sequences from this sample produce the same CDR3. The chain uses TRBV7-9 and TRBJ2-5; D is unresolved. In germline, CDR1 is SEHNR, CDR2 FQNEAQ (reference sequence). This CDR3 has 14 amino acids. The V end was cut by 1 base, the J end by 5 bases, with 11 bases between. CDR3 nucleotides: TGTGCCAGCAGCTTAGGAGGATTTGAGGAGACCCAGTACTTC. It specifies CASSLGGFEETQYF.

J is TRBJ2-3 and V is TRBV30; D is perhaps TRBD1 (6 bases). Trimming removed 3 bases at V and 4 bases at J, with 8 bases between. This CDR3 is built from 12 residues. CDR1 GTSNPN and CDR2 SVGIG come from the germline V gene (reference sequence). CDR3 in DNA: TGTGCCTGGAGCAGGGGCGCAGATACGCAGTATTTT. This codes for CAWSRGADTQYF.

The V call is TRBV30, the J call TRBJ1-2; D is ambiguous. The germline V gene has CDR1 GTSNPN and CDR2 SVGIG (reference sequence). This CDR3 region has 11 residues. Trimming shortened V by 2 bases and J by 7 bases, and 8 bases separated the two germline ends. CDR3 nucleotides: TGTGCCTGGAGTAACCAGGCTGGCTACACCTTC. It specifies CAWSNQAGYTF. Combining the CDR3 with reference TRBV30 and TRBJ1-2 gives the whole variable domain SQTIHQWPATLVQPVGSPLSLECTVEGTSNPNLYWYRQAAGRGLQLLFYSVGIGQISSEVPQNLSASRPQDRQFILSSKKLLLSDSGFYLCAWSNQAGYTFGSGTRLTVV.

The J gene is TRBJ1-3, the V gene TRBV30; D not resolved. Germline CDR1 reads GTSNPN; CDR2 reads SVGIG (reference sequence). The CDR3 has 15 residues. With 4 bases removed from V and 0 bases from J, the gap between germline ends came to 13 bases. The CDR3 is CAWTMAVNSGNTIYF. CDR3 nucleotide sequence: TGTGCCTGGACCATGGCAGTGAACTCTGGAAACACCATATATTTT.

Turning to this clone: Additional DNA sequences in this sample encode the identical CDR3. The V and J genes are TRBV4-1 and TRBJ2-6, with D unclear. Germline values: CDR1 MGHRA, CDR2 YSYEKL. The V and J ends lost 4 bases and 1 base respectively, with 2 bases between them. This CDR3 contains 13 residues. CDR3 nucleotides: TGCGCCAGCAGCCTATCTGGGGCCAACGTCCTGACTTTC. Its translation is CASSLSGANVLTF.

The gene calls are TRBV9 and TRBJ2-5, with D hard to call. V gave up 0 bases and J gave up 0 bases, with 6 bases separating them. This CDR3 spans 14 amino acids. CDR1 is SGDLS, CDR2 YYNGEE, per germline. In DNA form, the CDR3 reads TGTGCCAGCAGCGTAGAGGCGGACCAAGAGACCCAGTACTTC. Translated: CASSVEADQETQYF.

V gene TRBV11-2 combines with J gene TRBJ1-1; no definite D call. Germline V gene lookup returns CDR1 SGHAT and CDR2 FQNNGV. The CDR3 spans 12 residues. Trimming took off 5 bases at V and 6 bases at J, with 10 bases between the two ends. The DNA of the CDR3 is TGTGCCAGCAGCCCTTCTCCCCCTGAAGCTTTCTTT. It specifies CASSPSPPEAFF.

This clone was seen more than once but under ten times. The rearrangement joins TRBV29-1 to TRBJ2-1; 10 nucleotides align to TRBD1. After removal of 5 bases from V and 7 bases from J, the junction contained 11 bases not matched to a gene. In germline, CDR1 is SQVTM, CDR2 ANQGSEA. There are 15 residues in the CDR3. The CDR3 region has the DNA TGCAGCGTTATGACAGGGGGCGCGTTGGAAAATGAGCAGTTCTTC. Encoded protein: CSVMTGGALENEQFF.

The J gene is TRBJ1-1, the V gene TRBV6-5; 7 bases map to TRBD1. Germline V gives CDR1 MNHEY, CDR2 SVGAGI. V shed 6 bases and J 0 bases; nucleotides not matched to a gene: 7. The CDR3 length is 15 residues. In DNA form, the CDR3 reads TGTGCCAGCAGCCTACAGGGGCTACTGAACACTGAAGCTTTCTTT. Its translation: CASSLQGLLNTEAFF.

The CDR3 sequence is CAWSVHYGYTF. CDR3 DNA sequence: TGTGCCTGGAGTGTACACTATGGCTACACCTTC. The rearrangement joins TRBV30 to TRBJ1-2; D unclear. This CDR3 is 11 amino acids long. Germline loops: CDR1 GTSNPN, CDR2 SVGIG (reference sequence). V was trimmed by 0 bases and J by 3 bases, leaving 2 bases between them.

The chain has TRBV25-1 and TRBJ2-7, with D perhaps matching TRBD1 (6 bases). The V gene's germline CDR1 is MGHDK and CDR2 SYGVNS. The length of the CDR3 is 15 residues. Trimming pared 3 bases from V and 2 bases from J, leaving 14 bases between. The CDR3 coding sequence is TGTGCCAGCAGTGAGGACAGATCCTCCCCCTACGAGCAGTACTTC. It translates to CASSEDRSSPYEQYF.